What follows are 14 T cell receptor beta chains derived from one specimen sequenced in a study of T cell responses to AZD1222 COVID-19 vaccine. Repertoires were generated with immunoSEQ multiplex PCR, while TCRdb's copy carries only in-frame clones and drops some. The profile shows 130,000 to 150,000 clones, 75% to 90% of them singletons. This sample comprised peripheral blood, obtained on day 0 of AZD1222 vaccination. The receptors were sampled from an adult in good health.

The rearrangement uses TRBV30 and TRBJ1-2; D unclear. This CDR3 is 13 amino acids long. Germline V gene lookup returns CDR1 GTSNPN and CDR2 SVGIG (reference sequence). Trimming removed 0 bases from V and 3 bases from J, with 8 bases in between. This CDR3 reads CAWSVRRDYGYTF. CDR3 bases: TGTGCCTGGAGTGTACGGAGGGACTATGGCTACACCTTC.

The chain carries TRBV3-1 (or the pseudogene TRBV3-2) and TRBJ2-7, with D maybe TRBD2 (5 bases). The CDR3 is 14 amino acids. The V and J ends lost 4 bases and 2 bases respectively, with 12 bases between them. Germline V gene data show CDR1 as LGHDT and CDR2 as YNNKEL (reference sequence). CDR3 sequence (DNA): TGTGCCAGCAGCCCCCCCAGGACTCCCTACGAGCAGTACTTC. Its translation: CASSPPRTPYEQYF.

The rearrangement joins TRBV7-2 to TRBJ2-1; D may be TRBD1 or TRBD2 (5 bases each). Trimming cost V 2 bases and J 2 bases, with 13 bases left between them. Germline-derived CDR1 and CDR2 are SGHTA and FQGNSA. This CDR3 region has 16 residues. The CDR3 loop reads CASSLSGTRTYNEQFF. The CDR3 DNA is TGTGCCAGCAGCTTATCTGGGACGCGGACCTACAATGAGCAGTTCTTC.

The gene calls are TRBV27 and TRBJ1-6; TRBD1 agrees at 7 bases. The CDR3 extends over 14 amino acids. CDR1 and CDR2 from the germline V gene are MNHEY and SMNVEV (reference sequence). V lost 5 bases to trimming and J lost 10 bases; unmatched junction nucleotides: 8. The DNA for the CDR3 is TGTGCCAGCAGTCCCGGGACAGTTCGCTCACCCCTCCACTTT. Translation gives CASSPGTVRSPLHF.

The J gene is TRBJ1-2, the V gene TRBV28; D is unclear. The CDR3 extends over 15 amino acids. V lost 5 bases, J lost 4 bases, and 17 bases lay in between. The germline CDR1 and CDR2 sequences are MDHEN and SYDVKM. The CDR3 is CASSPQQWGSYGYTF. DNA for the CDR3: TGTGCCAGCAGTCCCCAACAGTGGGGTTCCTATGGCTACACCTTC.

A remark on this clone: Other DNA sequences of this sample code for an identical CDR3. The chain is built from TRBV18 and TRBJ1-1, with D possibly matching TRBD1 (6 bases). V was pared by 4 bases and J by 1 base, with 7 bases between. The CDR3 covers 13 residues. The germline V gene encodes CDR1 KGHSH and CDR2 LQKENI. The CDR3 DNA reads TGTGCCAGCTCACAGACAGGGAACACTGAAGCTTTCTTT. This translates into CASSQTGNTEAFF.

The rearrangement links TRBV28 to TRBJ1-2; D is perhaps TRBD1 (6 bases). The length of the CDR3 is 13 residues. V was shortened by 6 bases and J by 4 bases, with 12 bases between the two germline ends. The germline V gene encodes CDR1 MDHEN and CDR2 SYDVKM. The CDR3 DNA is TGTGCCAGCAGGAACAGGGTCAGCTATGGCTACACCTTC. Translating gives CASRNRVSYGYTF.

This clone was seen only a few times. V usage is TRBV24-1 and J usage is TRBJ1-5; no clear D. The CDR3 has 13 residues. V lost 4 bases and J 10 bases, leaving 13 bases between the germline ends. Germline CDR1 is KGHDR and CDR2 is SFDVKD. The CDR3 sequence: CATSEAVSGPQHF. The DNA of the CDR3 is TGTGCCACCAGTGAGGCCGTTTCGGGCCCCCAGCATTTT.

The CDR3 reads CASSRTGIANYGYTF. CDR3 nucleotides: TGTGCCAGCAGCCGGACAGGTATAGCTAACTATGGCTACACCTTC. The chain employs TRBV3-1 (or the pseudogene TRBV3-2) and TRBJ1-2; 7 bases fit TRBD1. The germline CDR1 and CDR2 sequences are LGHDT and YNNKEL (reference sequence). The V and J ends lost 4 bases and 0 bases, in that order; junction bases with no gene match: 5. There are 15 residues in the CDR3.

This clone was recorded only once. The V call is TRBV4-1, the J call TRBJ1-2, with D maybe TRBD1 (6 bases). V lost 2 bases and J 4 bases, leaving 8 bases between the germline ends. Germline CDR1 MGHRA, CDR2 YSYEKL. The CDR3 has 13 residues. This CDR3 is CASSQLGGYGYTF. The CDR3 DNA is TGCGCCAGCAGCCAATTAGGGGGCTATGGCTACACCTTC.

This chain uses TRBV2 with TRBJ1-4; D not certain. Trimming took off 8 bases at V and 1 base at J, with 8 bases between the two ends. In germline, CDR1 is SNHLY, CDR2 FYNNEI. The CDR3 has 13 residues. Here the CDR3 DNA reads TGTGCCAGCTTTTGGGAAACTAATGAAAAACTGTTTTTT. This sequence encodes CASFWETNEKLFF.

The rearrangement links TRBV4-1 to TRBJ1-1; D is perhaps TRBD1 (5 bases). Germline values: CDR1 MGHRA, CDR2 YSYEKL. CDR3 length: 15 residues. V was clipped by 3 bases and J by 1 base, with 12 bases between them. DNA of the CDR3: TGCGCCAGCAGCCAGGCCGGGACGGGGAACACTGAAGCTTTCTTT. Protein product: CASSQAGTGNTEAFF.

The V and J genes are TRBV2 and TRBJ1-1; D not resolved. Germline values: CDR1 SNHLY, CDR2 FYNNEI. V lost 1 base and J 0 bases, leaving 3 bases between the germline ends. The CDR3 runs to 13 residues. The CDR3 DNA reads TGTGCCAGCAGTGAAGATTTGAACACTGAAGCTTTCTTT. It codes for CASSEDLNTEAFF.

The rearrangement links TRBV3-1 (or the pseudogene TRBV3-2) to TRBJ2-2; no definite D call. Per germline, CDR1 LGHDT and CDR2 YNNKEL (reference sequence). V was shortened by 3 bases and J by 1 base, with 6 bases between the two germline ends. The CDR3 contains 14 residues. CDR3 nucleotide sequence: TGTGCCAGCAGCCACCGTCGGAACACCGGGGAGCTGTTTTTT. Protein product: CASSHRRNTGELFF.